A single sample is the source of the 3 T cell receptor beta chains below, sequenced in a study of OX40 agonist ivuxolimab in advanced cancers. Here immunoSEQ multiplex PCR was the method, and the copy in TCRdb shows in-frame clones only, minus some. Of tens of thousands of clones in the sample, 80% to 90% are singletons; the top ten hold 0.95% to 1.3%. The source was CD4+ or CD8+ T cells sorted from blood, collected in a trial of the OX40 agonist ivuxolimab. These receptors originate from an adult with an advanced solid tumor such as melanoma, head and neck, liver or kidney cancer.

The chain carries TRBV4-3 and TRBJ1-4, with a tentative D call TRBD1 (5 bases). V dropped 4 bases and J dropped 7 bases, with 16 bases sitting between them. Germline CDR1 LGHNA, CDR2 YSLEER. The CDR3 covers 15 residues. In DNA, the CDR3 is TGCGCCAGCAGCCCTGGACCGCAGAGGGGTGAAAAACTGTTTTTT. Translating gives CASSPGPQRGEKLFF.

The J gene is TRBJ2-3, the V gene TRBV9, with a tentative D call TRBD1 (6 bases). V dropped 5 bases and J dropped 0 bases, with 10 bases sitting between them. The CDR3 is made up of 14 amino acids. Germline lookup yields CDR1 SGDLS and CDR2 YYNGEE. The CDR3 DNA is TGTGCCAGCAGTGGGACACATAGCACAGATACGCAGTATTTT. As protein: CASSGTHSTDTQYF.

This chain links TRBV5-1 with TRBJ2-3, with 9 nucleotides matching TRBD1. Trimming at V came to 4 bases and at J to 6 bases, leaving 6 bases not matched to a gene. Germline CDR1 reads SGHRS; CDR2 reads YFSETQ. The CDR3 is made up of 14 amino acids. The CDR3 bases are TGCGCCAGCAGCAACCGACAGGGGGATGATACGCAGTATTTT. Its protein product is CASSNRQGDDTQYF.